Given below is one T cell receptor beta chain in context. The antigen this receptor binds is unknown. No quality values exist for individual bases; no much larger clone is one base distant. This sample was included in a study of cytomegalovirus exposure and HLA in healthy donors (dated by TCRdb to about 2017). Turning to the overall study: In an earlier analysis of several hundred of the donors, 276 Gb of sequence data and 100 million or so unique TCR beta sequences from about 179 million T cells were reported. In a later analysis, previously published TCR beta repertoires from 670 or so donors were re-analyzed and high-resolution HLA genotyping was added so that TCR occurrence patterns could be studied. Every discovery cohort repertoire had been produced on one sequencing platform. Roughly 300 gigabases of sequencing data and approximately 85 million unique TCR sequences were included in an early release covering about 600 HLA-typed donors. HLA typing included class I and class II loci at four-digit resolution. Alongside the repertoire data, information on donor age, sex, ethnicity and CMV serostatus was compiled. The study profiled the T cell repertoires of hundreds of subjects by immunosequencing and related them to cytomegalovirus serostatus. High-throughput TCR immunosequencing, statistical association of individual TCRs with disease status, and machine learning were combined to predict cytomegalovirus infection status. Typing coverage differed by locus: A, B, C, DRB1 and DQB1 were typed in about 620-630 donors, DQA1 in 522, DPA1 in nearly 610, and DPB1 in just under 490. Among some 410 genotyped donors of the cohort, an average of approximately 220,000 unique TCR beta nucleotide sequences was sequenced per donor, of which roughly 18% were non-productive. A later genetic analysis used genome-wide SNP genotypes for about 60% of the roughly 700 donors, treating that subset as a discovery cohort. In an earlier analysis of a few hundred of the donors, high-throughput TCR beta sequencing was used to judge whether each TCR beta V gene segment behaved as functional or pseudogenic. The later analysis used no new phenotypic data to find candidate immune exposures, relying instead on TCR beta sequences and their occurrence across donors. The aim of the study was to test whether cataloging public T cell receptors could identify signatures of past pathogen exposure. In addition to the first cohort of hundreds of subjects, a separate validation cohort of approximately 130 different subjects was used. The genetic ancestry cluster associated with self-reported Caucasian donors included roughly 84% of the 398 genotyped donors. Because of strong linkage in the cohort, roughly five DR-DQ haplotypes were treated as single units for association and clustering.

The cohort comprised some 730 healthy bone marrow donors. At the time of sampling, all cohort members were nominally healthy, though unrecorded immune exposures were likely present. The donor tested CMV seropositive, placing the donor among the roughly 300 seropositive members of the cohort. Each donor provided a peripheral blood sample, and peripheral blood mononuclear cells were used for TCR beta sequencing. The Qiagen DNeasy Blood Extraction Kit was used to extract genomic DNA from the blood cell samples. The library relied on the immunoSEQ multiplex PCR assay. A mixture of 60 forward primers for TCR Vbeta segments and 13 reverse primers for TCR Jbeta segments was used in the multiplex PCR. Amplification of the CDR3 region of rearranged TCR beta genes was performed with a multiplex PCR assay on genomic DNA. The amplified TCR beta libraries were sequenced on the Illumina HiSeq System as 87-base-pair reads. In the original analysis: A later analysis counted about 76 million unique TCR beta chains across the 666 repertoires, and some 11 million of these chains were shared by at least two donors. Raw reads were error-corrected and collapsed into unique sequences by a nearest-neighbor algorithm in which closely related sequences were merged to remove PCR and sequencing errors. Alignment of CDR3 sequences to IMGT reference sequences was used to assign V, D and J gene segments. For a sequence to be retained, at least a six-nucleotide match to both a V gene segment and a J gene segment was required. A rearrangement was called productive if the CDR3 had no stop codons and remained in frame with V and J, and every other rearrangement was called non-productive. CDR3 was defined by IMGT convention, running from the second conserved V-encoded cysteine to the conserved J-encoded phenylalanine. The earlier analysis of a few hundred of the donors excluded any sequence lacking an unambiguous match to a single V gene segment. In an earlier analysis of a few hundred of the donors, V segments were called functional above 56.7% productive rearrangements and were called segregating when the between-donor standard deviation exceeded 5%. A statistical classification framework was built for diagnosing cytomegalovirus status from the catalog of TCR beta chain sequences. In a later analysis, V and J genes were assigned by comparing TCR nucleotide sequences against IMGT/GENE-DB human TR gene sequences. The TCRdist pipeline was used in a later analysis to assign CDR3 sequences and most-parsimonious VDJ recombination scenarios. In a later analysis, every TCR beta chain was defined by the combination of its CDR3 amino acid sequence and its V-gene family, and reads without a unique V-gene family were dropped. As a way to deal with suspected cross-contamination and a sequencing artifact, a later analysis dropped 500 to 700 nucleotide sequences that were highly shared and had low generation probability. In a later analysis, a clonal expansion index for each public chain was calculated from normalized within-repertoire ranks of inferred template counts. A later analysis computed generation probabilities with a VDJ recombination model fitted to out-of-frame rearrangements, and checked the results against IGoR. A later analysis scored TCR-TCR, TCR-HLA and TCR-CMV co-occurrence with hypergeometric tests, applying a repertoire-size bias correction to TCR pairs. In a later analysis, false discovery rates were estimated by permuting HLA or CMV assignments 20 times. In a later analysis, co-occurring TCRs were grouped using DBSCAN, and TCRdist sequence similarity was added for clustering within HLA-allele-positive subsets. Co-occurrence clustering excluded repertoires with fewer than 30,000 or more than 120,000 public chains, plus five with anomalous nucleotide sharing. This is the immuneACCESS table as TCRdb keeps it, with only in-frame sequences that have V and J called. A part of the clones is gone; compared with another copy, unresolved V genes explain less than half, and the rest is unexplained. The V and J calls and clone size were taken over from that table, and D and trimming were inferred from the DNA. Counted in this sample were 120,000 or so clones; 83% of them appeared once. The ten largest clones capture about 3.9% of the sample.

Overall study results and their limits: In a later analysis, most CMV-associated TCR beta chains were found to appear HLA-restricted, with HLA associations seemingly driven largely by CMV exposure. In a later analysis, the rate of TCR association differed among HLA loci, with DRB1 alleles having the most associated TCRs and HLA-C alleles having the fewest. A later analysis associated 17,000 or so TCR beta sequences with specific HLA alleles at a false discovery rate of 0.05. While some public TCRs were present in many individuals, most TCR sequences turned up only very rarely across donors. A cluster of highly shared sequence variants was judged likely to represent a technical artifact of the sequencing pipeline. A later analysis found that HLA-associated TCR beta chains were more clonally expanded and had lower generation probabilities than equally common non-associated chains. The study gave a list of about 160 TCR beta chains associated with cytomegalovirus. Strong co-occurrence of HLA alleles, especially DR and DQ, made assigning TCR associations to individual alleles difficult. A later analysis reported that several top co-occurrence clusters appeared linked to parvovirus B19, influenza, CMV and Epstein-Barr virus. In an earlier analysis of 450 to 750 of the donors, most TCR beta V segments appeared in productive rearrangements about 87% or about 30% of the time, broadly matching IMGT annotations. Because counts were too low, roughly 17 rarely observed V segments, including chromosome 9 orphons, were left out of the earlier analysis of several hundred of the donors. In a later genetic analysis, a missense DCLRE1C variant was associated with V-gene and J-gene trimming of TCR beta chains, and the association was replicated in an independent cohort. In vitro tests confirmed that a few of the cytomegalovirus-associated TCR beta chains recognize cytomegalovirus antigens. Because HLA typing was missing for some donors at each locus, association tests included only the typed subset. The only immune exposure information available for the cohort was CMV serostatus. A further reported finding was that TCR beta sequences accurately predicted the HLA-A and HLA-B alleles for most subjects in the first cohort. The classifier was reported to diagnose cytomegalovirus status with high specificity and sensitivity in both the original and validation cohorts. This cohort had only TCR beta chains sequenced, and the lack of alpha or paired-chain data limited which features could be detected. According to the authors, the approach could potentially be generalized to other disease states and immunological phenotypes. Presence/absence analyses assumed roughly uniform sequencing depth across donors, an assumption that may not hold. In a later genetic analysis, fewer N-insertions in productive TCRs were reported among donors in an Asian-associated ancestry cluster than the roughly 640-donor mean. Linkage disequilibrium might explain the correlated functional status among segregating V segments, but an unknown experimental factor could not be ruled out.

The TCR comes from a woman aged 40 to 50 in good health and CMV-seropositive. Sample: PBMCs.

The nucleotide sequence reads TGTGCCAGCAGCCCCGACACCTCCTACGAGCAGTACTTC. Translated, this gives CASSPDTSYEQYF. The rearrangement combines TRBV5-5 with TRBJ2-7, with the D gene not confidently named. CDR1 and CDR2 were assigned from the germline V gene (reference sequence) as SGHKS and YYEKEE. The CDR3 covers 13 residues, taking in both the cysteine and the phenylalanine. The retained sequence is limited to the CDR3, 39 bases, with the frame set at the first base. The trim is 4 bases for V and 0 bases for J, with a gap of 8 bases between the germline ends.